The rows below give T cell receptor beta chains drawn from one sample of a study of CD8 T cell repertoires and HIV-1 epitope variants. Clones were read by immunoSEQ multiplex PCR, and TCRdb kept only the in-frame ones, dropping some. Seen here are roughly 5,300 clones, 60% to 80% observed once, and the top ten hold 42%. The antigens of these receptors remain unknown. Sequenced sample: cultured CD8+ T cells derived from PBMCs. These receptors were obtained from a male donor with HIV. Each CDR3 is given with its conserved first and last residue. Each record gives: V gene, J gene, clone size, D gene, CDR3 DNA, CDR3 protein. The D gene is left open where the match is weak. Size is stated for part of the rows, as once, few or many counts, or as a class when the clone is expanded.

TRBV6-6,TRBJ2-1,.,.,TGTGCCAGCAGCTGGACCATCGGGGAGGATGAGCAGTTCTTC,CASSWTIGEDEQFF
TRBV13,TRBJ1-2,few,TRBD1,TGTGCCAGCAGCCTAGAGGGGTTGGACAGGGTCTATGGCTACACCTTC,CASSLEGLDRVYGYTF
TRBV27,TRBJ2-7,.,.,TGTGCCAGCAGTCCCGCCCGAACCTACGAGCAGTACTTC,CASSPARTYEQYF
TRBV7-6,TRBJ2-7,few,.,TGTGCCAGCAGCTTAGTCGTGACGGCTAGAAATGAGCAGTACTTC,CASSLVVTARNEQYF
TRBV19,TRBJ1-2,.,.,TGTGCCAGTAGTCCTGGACCAAGAGGCTACACCTTC,CASSPGPRGYTF
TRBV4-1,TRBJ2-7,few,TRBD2,TGCGCCAGCAGCCAAGTTCCAGGACTAGCGGGAAACGAGCAGTACTTC,CASSQVPGLAGNEQYF
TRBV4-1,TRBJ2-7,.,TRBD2,TGCGCCAGCAGCCAGACTAGCGGGCACTACGAGCAGTACTTC,CASSQTSGHYEQYF
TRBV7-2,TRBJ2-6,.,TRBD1,TGTGCCAGCAGCCAAGGTCGGCGGACAGGGGGGTTTACTTTC,CASSQGRRTGGFTF
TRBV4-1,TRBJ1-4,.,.,TGCGCCAGCAGCCGCGGAGAACCTGAAAAACTGTTTTTT,CASSRGEPEKLFF
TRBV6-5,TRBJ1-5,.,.,TGTGCCTGCCGTTCGGGGGGCGTACAGCCCCAGCATTTT,CACRSGGVQPQHF
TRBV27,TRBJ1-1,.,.,TGTGCCAGCAGCACGACCGGCATGAACACTGAAGCTTTCTTT,CASSTTGMNTEAFF
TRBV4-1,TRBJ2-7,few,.,TGCGCCAGCAGCCAAGAGAATCCAGGGGCCTACGAGCAGTACTTC,CASSQENPGAYEQYF
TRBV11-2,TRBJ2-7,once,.,TGTGCCAGCAGCTTAGATCCAGAGATGTTCCCCCACGAGCAGTACTTC,CASSLDPEMFPHEQYF
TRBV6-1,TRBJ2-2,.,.,TGTGCCATTACAAGAGGGGTTCTGAACACCGGGGAGCTGTTTTTT,CAITRGVLNTGELFF
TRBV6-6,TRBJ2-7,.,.,TGTGCCAGCAGTTATTCCGGGCCCACCTACGAGCAGTACTTC,CASSYSGPTYEQYF
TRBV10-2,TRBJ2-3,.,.,TGCGCCAGCAGTGAGGCGGCAGGGCTCACAGATACGCAGTATTTT,CASSEAAGLTDTQYF
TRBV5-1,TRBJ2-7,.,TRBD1,TGCGCCAGCAGGGTCCGGGACAGCTCCTACGAGCAGTACTTC,CASRVRDSSYEQYF
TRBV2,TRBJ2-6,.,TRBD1,TGTGCCAGCAGTGTTCGTGGGACAGCTGGGGCCAACGTCCTGACTTTC,CASSVRGTAGANVLTF
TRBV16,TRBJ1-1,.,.,TGTGCCAGCAGCCTTACCGGGGGAAGGGGAGTCACTGAAGCTTTCTTT,CASSLTGGRGVTEAFF
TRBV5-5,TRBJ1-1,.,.,TGTGCCAGCAGCTTGGACAGCGGGAACACTGAAGCTTTCTTT,CASSLDSGNTEAFF
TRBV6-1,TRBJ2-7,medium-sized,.,TGTGCCAGCAGTGAAGGAGCAGGTCCCTACGAGCAGTACTTC,CASSEGAGPYEQYF
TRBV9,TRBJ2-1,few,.,TGTGCCAGCAGCGTAGAAGCCGGTAGCTCCTACAATGAGCAGTTCTTC,CASSVEAGSSYNEQFF
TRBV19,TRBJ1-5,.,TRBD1,TGTGCCAGTAGTTACCAATGGACAGGGGATCAGCCCCAGCATTTT,CASSYQWTGDQPQHF
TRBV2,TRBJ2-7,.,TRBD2,TGTGCCAGCAGTAAGACTAGCGGGGGGTTCTACGAGCAGTACTTC,CASSKTSGGFYEQYF
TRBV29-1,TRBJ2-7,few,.,TGCAGCGTTGAAGGTTTTTCCTCCTACGAGCAGTACTTC,CSVEGFSSYEQYF
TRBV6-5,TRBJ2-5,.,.,TGTGCCAGCAGTCAAGGTGGACCAGGGGAGACCCAGTACTTC,CASSQGGPGETQYF
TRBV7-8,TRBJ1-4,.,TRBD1,TGTGCCAGCAGTGGCGGGACAGGGATAGGGATACTGTTTTTT,CASSGGTGIGILFF
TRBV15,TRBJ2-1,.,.,TGTGCCACCAGCCCTCTGTTCTCCTACAATGAGCAGTTCTTC,CATSPLFSYNEQFF
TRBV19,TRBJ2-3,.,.,TGTGCCAGTAGTATAGACAGTGGGAGCACAGATACGCAGTATTTT,CASSIDSGSTDTQYF
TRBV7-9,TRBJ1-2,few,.,TGTGCCAGCAGCCCGACAGGTAGCTATGGCTACACCTTC,CASSPTGSYGYTF
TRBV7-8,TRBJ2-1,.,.,TGTGCCAGCAGCTTCCTGGGTTCCTACAATGAGCAGTTCTTC,CASSFLGSYNEQFF
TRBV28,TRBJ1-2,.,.,TGTGCCAGCAGTACCCCCGGGGGTCTCGGGGGCTACACCTTC,CASSTPGGLGGYTF
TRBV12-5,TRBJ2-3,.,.,TGTGCTAGTGGTTTGGGGAGTGAGGATACGCAGTATTTT,CASGLGSEDTQYF
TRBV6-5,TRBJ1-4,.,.,TGTGCCAGCAGCCCCTACACTTCAACTAATGAAAAACTGTTTTTT,CASSPYTSTNEKLFF
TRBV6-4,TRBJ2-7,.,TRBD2,TGTGCCAGCAGTCCATCTAGCGGAGATTCCTACGAGCAGTACTTC,CASSPSSGDSYEQYF
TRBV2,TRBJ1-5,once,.,TGTGCCAGCAGTGAAGTTGGGATGTGGCAGCCCCAGCATTTT,CASSEVGMWQPQHF
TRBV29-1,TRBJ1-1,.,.,TGCAGCGTTGAGGGCTTTGGGGTCACTGAAGCTTTCTTT,CSVEGFGVTEAFF
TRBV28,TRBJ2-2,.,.,TGTGCCAGCAGTTTAGGGGCTAGCGGGGAGCTGTTTTTT,CASSLGASGELFF
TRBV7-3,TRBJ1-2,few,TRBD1,TGTGCCAGCAGCCCAGGGGGCCCTAACTATGGCTACACCTTC,CASSPGGPNYGYTF
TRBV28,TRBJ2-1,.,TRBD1,TGTGCCAGCAGTTTAATCAGGGGGTCCTACAATGAGCAGTTCTTC,CASSLIRGSYNEQFF
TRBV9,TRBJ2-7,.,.,TGTGCCAGCAGCGTAGGCGACGGCTACGAGCAGTACTTC,CASSVGDGYEQYF
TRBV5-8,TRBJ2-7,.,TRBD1,TGTGCCAGCAGCTTGGGGGACAGTGACTCCTACGAGCAGTACTTC,CASSLGDSDSYEQYF
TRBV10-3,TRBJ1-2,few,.,TGTGCCATCAGTGAGTCCGGGGGGATTGGGGAAGGCTACACCTTC,CAISESGGIGEGYTF
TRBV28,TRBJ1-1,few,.,TGTGCCAGCAGTTCGGGCTCAAGCCCTGAAGCTTTCTTT,CASSSGSSPEAFF
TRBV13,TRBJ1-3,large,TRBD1,TGTGCCAGCAGCCCTGACAGGGACGGGCGAAACACCATATATTTT,CASSPDRDGRNTIYF
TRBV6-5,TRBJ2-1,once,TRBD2,TGTGCCAGCAGTTACTCCCCTAGCGGGGAGAACAATGAGCAGTTCTTC,CASSYSPSGENNEQFF
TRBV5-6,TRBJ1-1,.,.,TGTGCCAGCAGCCCCGGGACGGCGAACACTGAAGCTTTCTTT,CASSPGTANTEAFF
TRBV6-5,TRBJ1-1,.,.,TGTGCCAGCAGTTACTACGAGGGATCGAACACTGAAGCTTTCTTT,CASSYYEGSNTEAFF
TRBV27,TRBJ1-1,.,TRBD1,TGTGCCAGCAGTTTAAGACAGGGGGTAGGCACTGAAGCTTTCTTT,CASSLRQGVGTEAFF
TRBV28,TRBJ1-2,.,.,TGTGCCAGCAGTCCCGTTTGGACGTATGGCTACACCTTC,CASSPVWTYGYTF
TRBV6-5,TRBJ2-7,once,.,TGTGCCAGCAGTTACTCTGGCGGGTCCTACGAGCAGTACTTC,CASSYSGGSYEQYF
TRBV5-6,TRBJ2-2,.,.,TGTGCCAGCAGCTTGGGGCCGAACACCGGGGAGCTGTTTTTT,CASSLGPNTGELFF
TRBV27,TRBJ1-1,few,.,TGTGCCAGCAGTTTATCGTCCCGGAATGAAGCTTTCTTT,CASSLSSRNEAFF
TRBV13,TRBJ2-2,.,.,TGTGCCAGCAGCCCGGGGAGAGGGAACACCGGGGAGCTGTTTTTT,CASSPGRGNTGELFF